Listed below are T cell receptor beta chains from one sample, sequenced in a study of neoadjuvant anti-PD-1 for oral cavity cancer. Clones were sequenced by immunoSEQ multiplex PCR, and TCRdb holds only the in-frame ones, with some missing. Among about 81,000 clones listed, under 85% were seen once. The sample was PBMCs, taken before nivolumab (anti-PD-1) treatment. The receptors shown here come from a person between 40 and 79 years old with oral cavity squamous cell carcinoma. CDR3s include the opening cysteine and the closing phenylalanine or tryptophan. Expanded clones are given a class, and other clones once, few, many or no size at all.

CDR3 | J | size | V
CSGRRQNTGELFF | TRBJ2-2 | - | TRBV29-1
CSVRGTSGSPDTQYF | TRBJ2-3 | - | TRBV29-1
CASSRTGQGDQPQHF | TRBJ1-5 | - | TRBV5-5
CASTKDLGGLGEQFF | TRBJ2-1 | once | TRBV10-1
CASSTSYEQYF | TRBJ2-7 | - | TRBV5-6
CASSLIGQIGNEQFF | TRBJ2-1 | - | TRBV11-2
CASSLPTNYGYTF | TRBJ1-2 | - | TRBV5-1
CAWGLLAGLTGELFF | TRBJ2-2 | - | TRBV30
CASSPLPARSTDTEAFF | TRBJ1-1 | - | TRBV4-1
CASSEELGNEQFF | TRBJ2-1 | - | TRBV10-1
CAWRDRSGELFF | TRBJ2-2 | - | TRBV30
CASTRGSNTEAFF | TRBJ1-1 | - | TRBV6-1
CASSDSPESYEQYF | TRBJ2-7 | - | TRBV6-1
CASSWTSGRASYEQYF | TRBJ2-7 | - | TRBV5-1
CAISVGTSGSVYEQYF | TRBJ2-7 | - | TRBV10-3
CASSPGGETQYF | TRBJ2-5 | - | TRBV13
CASSPGASSGNTIYF | TRBJ1-3 | - | TRBV6-5
CSVASLELTDTQYF | TRBJ2-3 | - | TRBV29-1
CAWSVAVAGDTQYF | TRBJ2-3 | - | TRBV30
CASRRDPFNEQFF | TRBJ2-1 | - | TRBV5-6
CASSLGENTEAFF | TRBJ1-1 | - | TRBV5-4
CAWRTSGGYNEQFF | TRBJ2-1 | - | TRBV30
CASRAGTGGYEQYF | TRBJ2-7 | - | TRBV6-5
CARSLRAGQYF | TRBJ2-7 | - | TRBV5-3
CASIPDPGQGYEQYF | TRBJ2-7 | - | TRBV5-1
CASREREDTEAFF | TRBJ1-1 | - | TRBV10-2
CASSLAETSGTLGELFF | TRBJ2-2 | - | TRBV5-1